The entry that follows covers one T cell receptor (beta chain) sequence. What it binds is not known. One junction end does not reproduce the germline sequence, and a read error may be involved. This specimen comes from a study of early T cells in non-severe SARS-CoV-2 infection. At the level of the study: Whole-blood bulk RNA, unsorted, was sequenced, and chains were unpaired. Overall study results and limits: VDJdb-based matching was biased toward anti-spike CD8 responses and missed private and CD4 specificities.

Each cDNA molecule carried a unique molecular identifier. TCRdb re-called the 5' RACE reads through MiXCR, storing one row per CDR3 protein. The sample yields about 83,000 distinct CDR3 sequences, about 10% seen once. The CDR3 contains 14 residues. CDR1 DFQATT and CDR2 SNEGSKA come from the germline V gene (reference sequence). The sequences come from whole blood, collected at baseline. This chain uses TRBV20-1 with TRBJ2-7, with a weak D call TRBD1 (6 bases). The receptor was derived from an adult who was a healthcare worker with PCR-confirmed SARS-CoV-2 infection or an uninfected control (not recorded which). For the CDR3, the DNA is TGCAGTGCCTCACTACAGGGACACTCCTACGAGCAGCACTTC. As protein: CSASLQGHSYEQHF.